These T cell receptor beta chains were read from a single sample in a study of beta chain features in type 1 diabetes. The repertoire was sequenced with immunoSEQ multiplex PCR; TCRdb's copy has only in-frame clones and lacks some. The sample lists 600,000 to 700,000 clones, under 15% seen once, with 0.095% to 0.15% in the top ten. The source material was naive CD4+ T cells from blood. The source of these receptors is a man aged 25-45 years with type 1 diabetes. Both conserved end residues are part of each CDR3. D genes are given only for firm matches. Part of the rows lack a size; the others show once, few, many or a class for expanded clones.

CDR3nt: TGTGCCAGCAGTTACGGTGACAGCTACGAGCAGTACTTC
CDR3aa: CASSYGDSYEQYF
len: 13
d_gene: -
j_gene: TRBJ2-7
abundance: few
v_gene: TRBV6-6

CDR3nt: TGTGCCAGCAGCTTAGGCTCCTCCGGGGGAAACACCATATATTTT
CDR3aa: CASSLGSSGGNTIYF
len: 15
d_gene: -
j_gene: TRBJ1-3
abundance: -
v_gene: TRBV7-7

CDR3nt: TGTGCCAGTAGTACCCGACCTGGAGAGACCCAGTACTTC
CDR3aa: CASSTRPGETQYF
len: 13
d_gene: -
j_gene: TRBJ2-5
abundance: few
v_gene: TRBV19

CDR3nt: TGTGCCTGGAGATCCAGTACGAATCAGCCCCAGCATTTT
CDR3aa: CAWRSSTNQPQHF
len: 13
d_gene: -
j_gene: TRBJ1-5
abundance: -
v_gene: TRBV30

CDR3nt: TGTGCCAGCCGCAGAGACACAGATACGCAGTATTTT
CDR3aa: CASRRDTDTQYF
len: 12
d_gene: -
j_gene: TRBJ2-3
abundance: -
v_gene: TRBV7-9

CDR3nt: TGTGCCACGGCCGCTAGCGGCCAAGAGACCCAGTACTTC
CDR3aa: CATAASGQETQYF
len: 13
d_gene: TRBD2
j_gene: TRBJ2-5
abundance: few
v_gene: TRBV10-3

CDR3nt: TGTGCCAGCAGCCATAAGGGGTCGGGCTACACCTTC
CDR3aa: CASSHKGSGYTF
len: 12
d_gene: -
j_gene: TRBJ1-2
abundance: few
v_gene: TRBV4-2

CDR3nt: TGTGCCAGCAGCAAGCAAGGGGCAGGGGCCTATGGCTACACCTTC
CDR3aa: CASSKQGAGAYGYTF
len: 15
d_gene: -
j_gene: TRBJ1-2
abundance: -
v_gene: TRBV7-9

CDR3nt: TGTGCCAGCAGCTTAGTTGCTAGCGGGGCCCGGGGTGAGCAGTTCTTC
CDR3aa: CASSLVASGARGEQFF
len: 16
d_gene: TRBD2
j_gene: TRBJ2-1
abundance: -
v_gene: TRBV7-9

CDR3nt: TGCAGCGTTGAAAAAGTGCCAACCGCTATGAACACTGAAGCTTCCTTT
CDR3aa: CSVEKVPTAMNTEASF
len: 16
d_gene: -
j_gene: TRBJ1-1
abundance: few
v_gene: TRBV29-1

CDR3nt: TGTGCCAGCAGCTGGGACAGGGGTAATTCACCCCTCCACTTT
CDR3aa: CASSWDRGNSPLHF
len: 14
d_gene: TRBD1
j_gene: TRBJ1-6
abundance: -
v_gene: TRBV4-2

CDR3nt: TGTGCCAGCAGTGGAGGGGACTTACTGGTCTACGAGCAGTACTTC
CDR3aa: CASSGGDLLVYEQYF
len: 15
d_gene: -
j_gene: TRBJ2-7
abundance: -
v_gene: TRBV9

CDR3nt: TGTGCCAGTAGTATTGAATCGGCAGGCCTAAATCAGCCCCAGCATTTT
CDR3aa: CASSIESAGLNQPQHF
len: 16
d_gene: -
j_gene: TRBJ1-5
abundance: -
v_gene: TRBV19

CDR3nt: TGTGCCTGGAGTGTTGTGACTCCGGAGGGAGGCTCCTACAATGAGCAGTTCTTC
CDR3aa: CAWSVVTPEGGSYNEQFF
len: 18
d_gene: -
j_gene: TRBJ2-1
abundance: -
v_gene: TRBV30

CDR3nt: TGTGCCAGCTCACCGGGAGTAGGGGATCAGCCCCAGCATTTT
CDR3aa: CASSPGVGDQPQHF
len: 14
d_gene: -
j_gene: TRBJ1-5
abundance: -
v_gene: TRBV18

CDR3nt: TGTGCCAGCAGTCCAGGGGGCCGTTACGAGCAGTACTTC
CDR3aa: CASSPGGRYEQYF
len: 13
d_gene: TRBD1
j_gene: TRBJ2-7
abundance: -
v_gene: TRBV28

CDR3nt: TGTGCCAGCACCCAAGAGAGACAGGGTCGGTATTCACCCCTCCACTTT
CDR3aa: CASTQERQGRYSPLHF
len: 16
d_gene: TRBD1
j_gene: TRBJ1-6
abundance: few
v_gene: TRBV13

CDR3nt: TGTGCCAGCAGAATGGGGTCCTACGAGCAGTACTTC
CDR3aa: CASRMGSYEQYF
len: 12
d_gene: -
j_gene: TRBJ2-7
abundance: -
v_gene: TRBV28

CDR3nt: TGTGCCAGTAGTGAACAGGGTGGGGCAGATACGCAGTATTTT
CDR3aa: CASSEQGGADTQYF
len: 14
d_gene: -
j_gene: TRBJ2-3
abundance: -
v_gene: TRBV19

CDR3nt: TGTGCCAGCAGCTTAGCGCGGGAACAGATTAATGAAAAACTGTTTTTT
CDR3aa: CASSLAREQINEKLFF
len: 16
d_gene: -
j_gene: TRBJ1-4
abundance: -
v_gene: TRBV7-2

CDR3nt: TGCGCCAGCAGCCAAGGACTGCGTCAGGGGAACACTGAAGCTTTCTTT
CDR3aa: CASSQGLRQGNTEAFF
len: 16
d_gene: -
j_gene: TRBJ1-1
abundance: few
v_gene: TRBV4-3

CDR3nt: TGTGCCAGCAGTCATTACAGGGTGGGCACAGATACGCAGTATTTT
CDR3aa: CASSHYRVGTDTQYF
len: 15
d_gene: -
j_gene: TRBJ2-3
abundance: -
v_gene: TRBV27

CDR3nt: TGTGCCAGCAGCCCTGGCGGACCTAACACCGGGGAGCTGTTTTTT
CDR3aa: CASSPGGPNTGELFF
len: 15
d_gene: -
j_gene: TRBJ2-2
abundance: -
v_gene: TRBV28

CDR3nt: TGTGCCAGCCTGCCTAACCGGGACAGGGGGAACGAGCAGTACTTC
CDR3aa: CASLPNRDRGNEQYF
len: 15
d_gene: TRBD1
j_gene: TRBJ2-7
abundance: few
v_gene: TRBV6-5

CDR3nt: TGCGCCAGCAGTAGCGGGGTGGCGGGGGCCAACGTCCTGACTTTC
CDR3aa: CASSSGVAGANVLTF
len: 15
d_gene: TRBD2
j_gene: TRBJ2-6
abundance: -
v_gene: TRBV5-1

CDR3nt: TGTGCCAGCAGCATTGTAGGGCGGAGGGGAGATACGCAGTATTTT
CDR3aa: CASSIVGRRGDTQYF
len: 15
d_gene: -
j_gene: TRBJ2-3
abundance: few
v_gene: TRBV28

CDR3nt: TGTGCCAGCAGCCCTAGGACAGGGGGAGAGGGTTCACCCCTCCACTTT
CDR3aa: CASSPRTGGEGSPLHF
len: 16
d_gene: TRBD1
j_gene: TRBJ1-6
abundance: few
v_gene: TRBV7-2

CDR3nt: TGCGCCAGCAGCCAAGATCAAAGGGACAGTAGTGAAAAACTGTTTTTT
CDR3aa: CASSQDQRDSSEKLFF
len: 16
d_gene: TRBD1
j_gene: TRBJ1-4
abundance: few
v_gene: TRBV4-3

CDR3nt: TGTGCCTGGAGTGTGGGGACTGGAAAACTGTTTTTT
CDR3aa: CAWSVGTGKLFF
len: 12
d_gene: -
j_gene: TRBJ1-4
abundance: few
v_gene: TRBV30

CDR3nt: TGTGCCAGCAGTTTCACGGGACTAGCGGAGACCGGGGAGCTGTTTTTT
CDR3aa: CASSFTGLAETGELFF
len: 16
d_gene: TRBD2
j_gene: TRBJ2-2
abundance: -
v_gene: TRBV9

CDR3nt: TGCAGCGTTGAAAGCAGGAGTGGATACGAGCAGTACTTC
CDR3aa: CSVESRSGYEQYF
len: 13
d_gene: -
j_gene: TRBJ2-7
abundance: few
v_gene: TRBV29-1

CDR3nt: TGTGCCAGCAGTTTGACTCAGGGGGCGCAGGGCTTC
CDR3aa: CASSLTQGAQGF
len: 12
d_gene: TRBD1
j_gene: TRBJ2-7
abundance: -
v_gene: TRBV28

CDR3nt: TGCGCCAGCAGCCAAGAACGGAACAGCTCGATGAACATTCAGTACTTC
CDR3aa: CASSQERNSSMNIQYF
len: 16
d_gene: -
j_gene: TRBJ2-4
abundance: -
v_gene: TRBV4-3

CDR3nt: TGTGCCAGCAGTGAATATAAGTGGGAGTGGGGCCAAGAGACCCAGTACTTC
CDR3aa: CASSEYKWEWGQETQYF
len: 17
d_gene: -
j_gene: TRBJ2-5
abundance: -
v_gene: TRBV25-1

CDR3nt: TGCGCCAGCAGCTTGTGGGAAAATAATTCACCCCTCCACTTT
CDR3aa: CASSLWENNSPLHF
len: 14
d_gene: -
j_gene: TRBJ1-6
abundance: few
v_gene: TRBV5-1

CDR3nt: TGCAGCGTTGAGGGCAGGTCGAACACTGAAGCTTTCTTT
CDR3aa: CSVEGRSNTEAFF
len: 13
d_gene: -
j_gene: TRBJ1-1
abundance: few
v_gene: TRBV29-1

CDR3nt: TGTGCCAGCAGCTTAGCGCGTAGCGGGGCCTACGAGCAGTACTTC
CDR3aa: CASSLARSGAYEQYF
len: 15
d_gene: TRBD2
j_gene: TRBJ2-7
abundance: -
v_gene: TRBV7-2

CDR3nt: TGTGCCAGCAGCCCTGGCGGGGGGGGACATACGCAGTATTTT
CDR3aa: CASSPGGGGHTQYF
len: 14
d_gene: TRBD2
j_gene: TRBJ2-3
abundance: few
v_gene: TRBV7-2

CDR3nt: TGTGCCAGCAGCTCCGGCTGGGGTAGGGGGCGTGACGAGCAGTACTTC
CDR3aa: CASSSGWGRGRDEQYF
len: 16
d_gene: TRBD1
j_gene: TRBJ2-7
abundance: -
v_gene: TRBV9

CDR3nt: TGCGCCAGCAGCTTGGATGGGAACTTGTATAATTCACCCCTCCACTTT
CDR3aa: CASSLDGNLYNSPLHF
len: 16
d_gene: -
j_gene: TRBJ1-6
abundance: -
v_gene: TRBV5-1

CDR3nt: TGTGCCAGTAGTATCCGGGACCCACAAAGCAATGAGCAGTTCTTC
CDR3aa: CASSIRDPQSNEQFF
len: 15
d_gene: -
j_gene: TRBJ2-1
abundance: -
v_gene: TRBV19

CDR3nt: TGCAGCGTTGTGGCGGGGGGCCTTCAAGAGACCCAGTACTTC
CDR3aa: CSVVAGGLQETQYF
len: 14
d_gene: TRBD2
j_gene: TRBJ2-5
abundance: few
v_gene: TRBV29-1

CDR3nt: TGTGCCAGCAGCTGGACCCAGATACAAGAGACCCAGTACTTC
CDR3aa: CASSWTQIQETQYF
len: 14
d_gene: -
j_gene: TRBJ2-5
abundance: -
v_gene: TRBV7-2

CDR3nt: TGTGCCAGCAGCTTGAACAGGGCCCAAGAGACCCAGTACTTC
CDR3aa: CASSLNRAQETQYF
len: 14
d_gene: -
j_gene: TRBJ2-5
abundance: few
v_gene: TRBV11-3

CDR3nt: TGTGCCATCAGTGGGACGGAACAAGAGACCCAGTACTTC
CDR3aa: CAISGTEQETQYF
len: 13
d_gene: -
j_gene: TRBJ2-5
abundance: many
v_gene: TRBV10-3

CDR3nt: TGTGCCAGCTCACGAGGCAGTTCCTACGAGCAGTACTTC
CDR3aa: CASSRGSSYEQYF
len: 13
d_gene: -
j_gene: TRBJ2-7
abundance: -
v_gene: TRBV18

CDR3nt: TGTGCCAGCAGTTCGTCAGGGAAAGGCGAGCAGTACTTC
CDR3aa: CASSSSGKGEQYF
len: 13
d_gene: -
j_gene: TRBJ2-7
abundance: few
v_gene: TRBV28

CDR3nt: TGTGCCAGCAGCTTAGACGCGGCTGGCTACACCTTC
CDR3aa: CASSLDAAGYTF
len: 12
d_gene: -
j_gene: TRBJ1-2
abundance: -
v_gene: TRBV7-9

CDR3nt: TGTGCCAGCAGCGACAGGGAAAACCACAATGAGCAGTTCTTC
CDR3aa: CASSDRENHNEQFF
len: 14
d_gene: TRBD1
j_gene: TRBJ2-1
abundance: -
v_gene: TRBV6-5

CDR3nt: TGTGCCAGCAGCTTAGCGAGGGGTGAGCAGTTCTTC
CDR3aa: CASSLARGEQFF
len: 12
d_gene: -
j_gene: TRBJ2-1
abundance: -
v_gene: TRBV7-2

CDR3nt: TGTGCCTGGAGTGGGACCAACTATGGCTACACCTTC
CDR3aa: CAWSGTNYGYTF
len: 12
d_gene: -
j_gene: TRBJ1-2
abundance: few
v_gene: TRBV30

CDR3nt: TGTGCCAGCAGTGTGGCAGCCACAGATACGCAGTATTTT
CDR3aa: CASSVAATDTQYF
len: 13
d_gene: -
j_gene: TRBJ2-3
abundance: -
v_gene: TRBV2

CDR3nt: TGCGCCAGCAGCTTGGAAGCTGTTGGGACAGCCTCCTACGAGCAGTACTTC
CDR3aa: CASSLEAVGTASYEQYF
len: 17
d_gene: TRBD1
j_gene: TRBJ2-7
abundance: few
v_gene: TRBV5-1

CDR3nt: TGTGCCAGCTCACCACCTGCGGGGGGCTCACAAGAGACCCAGTACTTC
CDR3aa: CASSPPAGGSQETQYF
len: 16
d_gene: TRBD2
j_gene: TRBJ2-5
abundance: few
v_gene: TRBV18